The 2 T cell receptor beta chains below were found in one sample sequenced in a study of low-dose radiotherapy and immunotherapy resistance in tumors. The time point denotes: before trial treatment. TRAV and TRBV primers primed cDNA for both TCRalpha and TCRbeta. TCRs were put through 20 PCR cycles of amplification with Phusion. A constant-region primer and the V-primer adapter served as the primer pair. TCRdb recomputed calls from the reads with MiXCR, one row per CDR3 protein. The sample lists tens of thousands of distinct CDR3 sequences, about 23% occurring once. Source: PBMCs, taken before treatment. Receptors originate from a male donor with prostate cancer.

Concerning this clonotype itself: Since a far larger clone is one base different, this is likely a read error. The CDR3 ends on some other residue instead of the conserved phenylalanine or tryptophan, so this is likely a read error. The V gene is TRBV7-9, the J gene TRBJ2-7; D possibly corresponds to TRBD1 (5 bases). CDR3 length: 14 amino acids. The germline gives CDR1 SEHNR, CDR2 FQNEAQ (reference sequence). Trimming stripped 4 bases from V and 0 bases from J, with 10 bases between. CDR3 DNA: TGTGCCAGCAGCTCCCGGACATCCTCCTACGAGCAGTACATC. Translation: CASSSRTSSYEQYI.

This clonotype was counted many times. The chain links TRBV29-1 to TRBJ1-3, with 7 bases matching TRBD1. The length of the CDR3 is 14 residues. Per the germline V gene, CDR1 is SQVTM and CDR2 is ANQGSEA. With V trimmed by 7 bases and J by 0 bases, 6 bases remained unmatched. The CDR3 DNA follows: TGCAGCGCCCTCCGGGACAGCTCTGGAAACACCATATATTTT. This gives the protein CSALRDSSGNTIYF.